This T cell receptor (beta chain) originates from a study of T cell repertoires in cytomegalovirus infection. Study information: Indications came from public TCR beta signatures; they pointed to CMV infection and to a matching HLA type.

J was trimmed by 3 bases and V by 3 bases; bases with no gene match: 5. This CDR3 has 15 residues. Germline CDR1 MGHRA, CDR2 YSYEKL. A few counts support this clonotype. MiXCR was run by TCRdb on the reads, yielding one entry per CDR3 protein. The sample has 600,000 to 800,000 distinct CDR3 sequences, 24% seen once; the top ten hold around 7.6%. Sequencing was done on a sample of CD8+ T cells from PBMCs. This clonotype was sampled from a human donor in good health (CMV status not recorded). Some clones in this sample may be carry-over from other donors' samples. The chain recombines TRBV4-1 with TRBJ2-5; 9 bases match TRBD1. The CDR3 region is CASSQDGQGKETQYF. CDR3 in DNA: TGCGCCAGCAGCCAGGACGGACAGGGGAAAGAGACCCAGTACTTC.